The 5 T cell receptor beta chains below were found in one sample sequenced in a study of T-cell reconstitution after alpha-beta-depleted transplantation in children. The library targeted TCRbeta and was prepared with unique molecular identifiers. TCRdb used MiXCR to reprocess the PCR reads, holding one entry per CDR3 protein. The sample has about 200,000 distinct CDR3 sequences, 6.3% seen once. The sequenced sample was PBMCs, obtained before TCRalphabeta/CD19-depleted stem cell transplant. The receptors stem from a girl under three years old with combined immunodeficiency, due to receive a stem cell transplant.

The chain links TRBV20-1 to TRBJ2-4; 7 positions agree with TRBD1. J was trimmed by 7 bases and V by 5 bases; bases with no gene match: 5. The CDR3 spans 12 residues. Germline CDR1 is DFQATT and CDR2 is SNEGSKA (reference sequence). CDR3 in DNA: TGCAGTGCTCCGACAGGGTTCAACATTCAGTACTTC. It codes for CSAPTGFNIQYF.

This clonotype was detected many times. This chain joins TRBV28 and TRBJ1-1, with 7 positions matching TRBD1. The CDR3 has 15 residues. Germline-derived CDR1 and CDR2 are MDHEN and SYDVKM. The junction had 2 bases not matched to a gene; V was cut back by 0 bases and J by 1 base. The CDR3 coding sequence is TGTGCCAGCAGTTTATGGGGGACAGAGAACACTGAAGCTTTCTTT. Its protein product is CASSLWGTENTEAFF.

This clonotype was counted at least ten times. The chain links TRBV5-1 to TRBJ2-1; D is possibly TRBD2 (5 bases). The V gene lost 1 base and the J gene lost 7 bases, with 15 bases spanning the gap. The CDR3 extends over 15 amino acids. The germline gives CDR1 SGHRS, CDR2 YFSETQ. The CDR3: CASSLRVGDWNEQFF. CDR3 sequence (DNA): TGCGCCAGCAGCTTGAGGGTGGGAGATTGGAATGAGCAGTTCTTC.

In this sample, this clonotype turned up many times. V and J are TRBV29-1 and TRBJ2-1; TRBD1 matches 10 bases. After removal of 5 bases from V and 8 bases from J, the junction contained 9 bases not matched to a gene. Germline assignment: CDR1 SQVTM and CDR2 ANQGSEA. The CDR3 loop spans 14 amino acids. The CDR3 DNA reads TGCAGCGTTTTCGAACGGGACAGGGGACATGAGCAGTTCTTC. It specifies CSVFERDRGHEQFF.

In this sample, this clonotype turned up many times. The chain recombines TRBV9 with TRBJ2-1, with TRBD2 matching over 12 bases. The CDR3 has 15 amino acids. Trimming cost V 0 bases and J 6 bases; bases outside gene matches: 1. From germline, CDR1 is SGDLS and CDR2 YYNGEE. The CDR3 reads CASSVGLAGANEQFF. The CDR3 nucleotides read TGTGCCAGCAGCGTAGGACTAGCGGGAGCCAATGAGCAGTTCTTC.